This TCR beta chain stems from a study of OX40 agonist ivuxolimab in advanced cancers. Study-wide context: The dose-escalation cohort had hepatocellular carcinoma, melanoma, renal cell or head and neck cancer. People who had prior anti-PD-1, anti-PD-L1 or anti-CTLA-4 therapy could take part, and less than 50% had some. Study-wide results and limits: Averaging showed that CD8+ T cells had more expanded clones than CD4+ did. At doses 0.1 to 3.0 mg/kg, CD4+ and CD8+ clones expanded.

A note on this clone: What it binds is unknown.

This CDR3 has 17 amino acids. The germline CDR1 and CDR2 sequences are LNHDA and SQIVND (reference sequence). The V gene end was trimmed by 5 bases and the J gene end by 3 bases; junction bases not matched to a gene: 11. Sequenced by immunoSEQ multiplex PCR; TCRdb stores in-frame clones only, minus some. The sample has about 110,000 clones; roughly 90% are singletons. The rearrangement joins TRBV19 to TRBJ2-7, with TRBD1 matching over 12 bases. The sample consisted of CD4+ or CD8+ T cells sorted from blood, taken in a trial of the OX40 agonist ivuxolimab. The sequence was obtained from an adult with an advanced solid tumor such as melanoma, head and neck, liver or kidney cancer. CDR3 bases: TGTGCCAGTAGTCCGGGACAGGGGGCTAAGCGGGGCTACGAGCAGTACTTC. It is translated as CASSPGQGAKRGYEQYF.